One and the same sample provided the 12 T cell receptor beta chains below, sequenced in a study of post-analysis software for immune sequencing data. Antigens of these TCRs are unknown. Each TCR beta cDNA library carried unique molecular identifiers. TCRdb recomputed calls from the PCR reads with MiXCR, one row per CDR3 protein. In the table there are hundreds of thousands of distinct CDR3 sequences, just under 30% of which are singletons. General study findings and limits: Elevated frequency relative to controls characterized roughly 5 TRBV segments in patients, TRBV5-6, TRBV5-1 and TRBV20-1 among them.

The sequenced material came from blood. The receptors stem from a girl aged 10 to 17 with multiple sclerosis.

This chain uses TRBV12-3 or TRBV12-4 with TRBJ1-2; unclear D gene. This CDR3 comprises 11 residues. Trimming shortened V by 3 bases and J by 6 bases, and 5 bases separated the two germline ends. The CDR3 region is CASSFGDGYTF. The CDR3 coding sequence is TGTGCCAGCAGTTTTGGGGATGGCTACACCTTC.

The CDR3 region is CASSVKSSKTETQYF. In DNA, the CDR3 is TGTGCCAGCAGCGTAAAGTCTAGTAAAACGGAGACCCAGTACTTC. The V gene is TRBV9, the J gene TRBJ2-5; D is unresolved. Germline CDR1 reads SGDLS; CDR2 reads YYNGEE. The CDR3 consists of 15 residues. V was pared by 1 base and J by 5 bases, with 15 bases between.

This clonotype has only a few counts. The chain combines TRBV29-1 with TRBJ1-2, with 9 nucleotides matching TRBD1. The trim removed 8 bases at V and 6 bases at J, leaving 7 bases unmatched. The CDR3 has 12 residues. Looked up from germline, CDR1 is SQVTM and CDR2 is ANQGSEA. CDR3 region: CSSRDRVDGYTF. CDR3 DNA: TGCAGCTCCCGGGACAGGGTTGATGGCTACACCTTC.

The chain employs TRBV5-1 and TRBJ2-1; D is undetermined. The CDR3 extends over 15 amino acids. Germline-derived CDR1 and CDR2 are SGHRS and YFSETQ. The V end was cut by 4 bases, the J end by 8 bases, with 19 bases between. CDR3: CASSVGLITRDEQFF. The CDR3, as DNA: TGCGCCAGCAGCGTAGGATTAATAACCCGTGATGAGCAGTTCTTC.

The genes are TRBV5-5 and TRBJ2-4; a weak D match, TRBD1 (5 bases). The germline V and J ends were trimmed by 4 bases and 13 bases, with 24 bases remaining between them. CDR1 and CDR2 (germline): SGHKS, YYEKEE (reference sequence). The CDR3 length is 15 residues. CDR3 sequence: CASSQNRSHRVQQYF. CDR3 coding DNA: TGTGCCAGCAGCCAAAACAGGTCCCATAGGGTGCAGCAGTACTTC. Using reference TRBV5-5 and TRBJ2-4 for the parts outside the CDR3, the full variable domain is DAGVTQSPTHLIKTRGQQVTLRCSPISGHKSVSWYQQVLGQGPQFIFQYYEKEERGRGNFPDRFSARQFPNYSSELNVNALLLGDSALYLCASSQNRSHRVQQYFGAGTRLSVL.

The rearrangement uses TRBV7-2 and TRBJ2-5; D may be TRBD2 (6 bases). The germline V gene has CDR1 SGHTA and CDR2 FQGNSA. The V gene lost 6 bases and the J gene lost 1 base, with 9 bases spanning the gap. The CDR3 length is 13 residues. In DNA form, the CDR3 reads TGTGCCAGCAGGGATAGCGGCCAAGAGACCCAGTACTTC. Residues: CASRDSGQETQYF.

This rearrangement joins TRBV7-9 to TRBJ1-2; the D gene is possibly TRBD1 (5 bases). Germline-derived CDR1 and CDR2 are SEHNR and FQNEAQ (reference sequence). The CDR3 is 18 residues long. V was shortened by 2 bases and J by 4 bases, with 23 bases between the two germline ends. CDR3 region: CASSLSFRTVYQGYGYTF. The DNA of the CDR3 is TGTGCCAGCAGCTTATCCTTCCGCACAGTCTACCAGGGCTATGGCTACACCTTC.

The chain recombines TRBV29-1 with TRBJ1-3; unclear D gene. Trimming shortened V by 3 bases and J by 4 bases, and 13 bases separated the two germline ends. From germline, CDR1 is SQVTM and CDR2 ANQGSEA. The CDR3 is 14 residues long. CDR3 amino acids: CSVEAPGSGNTIYF. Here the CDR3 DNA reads TGCAGCGTTGAGGCCCCGGGGTCCGGAAACACCATATATTTT.

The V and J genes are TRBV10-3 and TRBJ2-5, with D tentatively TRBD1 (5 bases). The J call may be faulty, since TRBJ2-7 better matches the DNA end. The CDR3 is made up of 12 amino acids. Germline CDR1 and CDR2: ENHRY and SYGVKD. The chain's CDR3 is CAIKAGPDEQYF. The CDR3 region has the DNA TGTGCCATCAAGGCAGGGCCGGACGAGCAGTACTTC.

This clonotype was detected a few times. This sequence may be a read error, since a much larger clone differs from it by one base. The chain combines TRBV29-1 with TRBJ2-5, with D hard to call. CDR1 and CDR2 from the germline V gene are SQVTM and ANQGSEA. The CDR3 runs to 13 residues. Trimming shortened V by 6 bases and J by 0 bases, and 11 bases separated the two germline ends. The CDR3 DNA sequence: TGCAGCGTCAATGACGGAAACCAAGAGACCCAGTACTTC. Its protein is CSVNDGNQETQYF.

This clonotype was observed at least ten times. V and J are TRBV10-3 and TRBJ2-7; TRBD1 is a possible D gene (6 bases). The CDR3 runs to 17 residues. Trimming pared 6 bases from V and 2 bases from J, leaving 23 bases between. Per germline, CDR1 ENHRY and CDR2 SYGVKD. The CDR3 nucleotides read TGTGCCATCAGCTACAAAGCGGTACAGGGCGACCCCTACGAGCAGTACTTC. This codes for CAISYKAVQGDPYEQYF.

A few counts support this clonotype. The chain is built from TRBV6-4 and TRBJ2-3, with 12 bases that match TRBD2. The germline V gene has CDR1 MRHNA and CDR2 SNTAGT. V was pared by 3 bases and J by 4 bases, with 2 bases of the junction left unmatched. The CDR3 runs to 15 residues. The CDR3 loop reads CASSETSGSADTQYF. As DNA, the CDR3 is TGTGCCAGCAGTGAGACTAGCGGGAGTGCAGATACGCAGTATTTT.